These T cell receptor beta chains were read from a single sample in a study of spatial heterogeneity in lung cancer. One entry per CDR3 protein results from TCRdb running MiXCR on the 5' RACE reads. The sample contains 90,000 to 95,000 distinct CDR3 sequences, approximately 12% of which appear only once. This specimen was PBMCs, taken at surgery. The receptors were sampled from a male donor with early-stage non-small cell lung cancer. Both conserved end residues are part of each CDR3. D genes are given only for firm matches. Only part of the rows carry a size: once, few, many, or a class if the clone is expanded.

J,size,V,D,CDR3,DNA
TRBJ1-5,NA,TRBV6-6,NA,CASSYSKSNQPQHF,TGTGCCAGCAGTTACTCCAAAAGCAATCAGCCCCAGCATTTT
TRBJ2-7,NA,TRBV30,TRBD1,CAWKPGQTPYEQYF,TGTGCCTGGAAACCGGGACAGACGCCCTACGAGCAGTACTTC
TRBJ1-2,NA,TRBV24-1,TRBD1,CATSDAGTGRTNYGYTF,TGTGCCACCAGTGACGCCGGGACAGGGAGGACTAACTATGGCTACACCTTC
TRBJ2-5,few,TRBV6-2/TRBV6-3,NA,CASSTILETQYF,TGTGCCAGCAGCACCATTTTAGAGACCCAGTACTTC
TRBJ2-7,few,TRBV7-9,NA,CASSLMGEKGEQYF,TGTGCCAGCAGCTTAATGGGGGAGAAGGGCGAGCAGTACTTC
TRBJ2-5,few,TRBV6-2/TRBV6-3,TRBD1,CASSYVSGTVQETQYF,TGTGCCAGCAGTTACGTGTCCGGGACAGTACAAGAGACCCAGTACTTC
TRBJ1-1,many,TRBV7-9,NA,CASSLVASNTEAFF,TGTGCCAGCAGCTTAGTGGCATCGAACACTGAAGCTTTCTTT
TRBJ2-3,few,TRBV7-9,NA,CATEAGFTDTQYF,TGTGCCACCGAAGCGGGCTTCACAGATACGCAGTATTTT
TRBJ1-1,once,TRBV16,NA,CASSQMETEAFF,TGTGCCAGCAGCCAAATGGAGACTGAAGCTTTCTTT
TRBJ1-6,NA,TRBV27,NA,CASSSWEQVYSPLHF,TGTGCCAGCAGTTCGTGGGAACAGGTGTACTCACCCCTCCACTTT
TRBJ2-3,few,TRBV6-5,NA,CASSPGLIDTDTQYF,TGTGCCAGCAGCCCTGGACTGATTGACACAGATACGCAGTATTTT
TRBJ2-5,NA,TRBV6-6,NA,CASGLGTEETQYF,TGTGCCAGCGGCCTAGGGACGGAAGAGACCCAGTACTTC
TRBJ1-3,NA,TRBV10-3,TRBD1,CAISTGGRNTIYF,TGTGCCATCAGTACAGGGGGCCGAAACACCATATATTTT
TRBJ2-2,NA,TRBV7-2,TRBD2,CASRPRGGGTGELFF,TGTGCCAGCAGACCCCGGGGGGGCGGCACCGGGGAGCTGTTTTTT
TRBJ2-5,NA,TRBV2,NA,CASSGDRTKETQYF,TGTGCCAGCAGCGGGGACCGCACCAAAGAGACCCAGTACTTC
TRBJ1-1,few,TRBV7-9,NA,CASSRERPLNTEAFF,TGTGCCAGCAGCCGGGAGAGACCATTGAACACTGAAGCTTTCTTT
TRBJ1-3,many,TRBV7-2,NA,CASSPQTDRNTIYF,TGTGCCAGCAGCCCACAGACGGACCGAAACACCATATATTTT
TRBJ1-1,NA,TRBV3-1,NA,CASSHKHTEAFF,TGTGCCAGCAGCCATAAGCACACTGAAGCTTTCTTT